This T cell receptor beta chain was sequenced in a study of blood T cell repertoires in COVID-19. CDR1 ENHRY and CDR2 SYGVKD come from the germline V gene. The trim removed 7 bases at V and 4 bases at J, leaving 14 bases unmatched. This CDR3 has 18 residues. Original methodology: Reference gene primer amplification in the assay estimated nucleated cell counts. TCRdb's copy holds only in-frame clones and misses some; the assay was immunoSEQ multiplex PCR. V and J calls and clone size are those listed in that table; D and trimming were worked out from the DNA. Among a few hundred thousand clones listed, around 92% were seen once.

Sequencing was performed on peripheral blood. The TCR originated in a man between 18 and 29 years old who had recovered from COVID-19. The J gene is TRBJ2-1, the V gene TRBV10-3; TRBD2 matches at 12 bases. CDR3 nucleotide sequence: TGTGCCATCAAAAGTAGTAGTAAAACTAGCGGGGGGTACAATGAGCAGTTCTTC. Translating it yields CAIKSSSKTSGGYNEQFF.